The sequence of this T cell receptor (beta chain) was determined in a study of CD4 T cells in relation to SARS-CoV-2 and coronaviruses. The overall study: TCR beta CDR3s were sequenced after roughly eleven-day antigen culture of PBMCs. Negative control cultures got HIV-1 Nef peptides or no peptide. Shared crossreactive spike epitopes were mapped to their HLA restriction.

Sequencing was performed with immunoSEQ multiplex PCR; in TCRdb, only in-frame clones are kept and a portion is missing. In the table there are approximately 20,000 clones, roughly four fifths of which are singletons. CD4+ T cells from unexposed donors were obtained before the COVID-19 pandemic (2011-2018). Isolation of CD4+ T cells took place after less than 13 days in culture. The junction had 5 bases not matched to a gene; V was cut back by 3 bases and J by 3 bases. This CDR3 has 14 residues. CDR1 is MGHRA and CDR2 is YSYEKL in the germline V gene. With respect to this clone: As yet, its antigen is unknown.

This TCR was recovered from a human donor in good health. Sequencing used CD4+ T cells from PBMCs, cultured in vitro. The chain uses TRBV4-1 and TRBJ2-7, with 7 positions matching TRBD1. The CDR3 DNA sequence: TGCGCCAGCAGCCACAAGACAGGGCTCTACGAGCAGTACTTC. This sequence encodes CASSHKTGLYEQYF.